This T cell receptor (beta chain) was recorded in a study of Graves' ophthalmopathy and Graves' hyperthyroidism. The study's findings and limits: The model achieved 55% to 71% sensitivity and around 72% specificity for ophthalmopathy progression. Most expanded thyroid clonotypes above 0.001 frequency also appeared in blood. Stable hyperthyroidism and ophthalmopathy were told apart by a 13-signature model, which achieved about 88% sensitivity and nearly 84% specificity.

As regards this clonotype: Its antigen is still unknown.

Certain patients were not enrolled. These were patients with other autoimmune diseases, uncontrolled infections, pregnancy or lactation. With 0 bases clipped from V and 1 base from J, the junction kept 3 bases outside the gene matches. The CDR3 length is 17 residues. Germline V gene data show CDR1 as KGHSH and CDR2 as LQKENI. The authors amplified TCR beta CDR3 regions from RNA transcripts. Investigators did first-round RT-PCR with HTBI primers, then second-round multiplex PCR. TCRdb re-called the multiplex PCR reads through MiXCR, storing one row per CDR3 protein. This sample has 350,000 to 450,000 distinct CDR3 sequences, with more than 20% found just once.

The receptor's source is a woman younger than 30 with stable Graves' hyperthyroidism. This sequence joins TRBV18 and TRBJ2-7, with 13 bases lining up with TRBD2. Sequencing used peripheral blood. This CDR3 reads CASSPPALAGGSYEQYF. The CDR3, as DNA: TGTGCCAGCTCACCACCAGCACTAGCGGGAGGGTCCTACGAGCAGTACTTC.